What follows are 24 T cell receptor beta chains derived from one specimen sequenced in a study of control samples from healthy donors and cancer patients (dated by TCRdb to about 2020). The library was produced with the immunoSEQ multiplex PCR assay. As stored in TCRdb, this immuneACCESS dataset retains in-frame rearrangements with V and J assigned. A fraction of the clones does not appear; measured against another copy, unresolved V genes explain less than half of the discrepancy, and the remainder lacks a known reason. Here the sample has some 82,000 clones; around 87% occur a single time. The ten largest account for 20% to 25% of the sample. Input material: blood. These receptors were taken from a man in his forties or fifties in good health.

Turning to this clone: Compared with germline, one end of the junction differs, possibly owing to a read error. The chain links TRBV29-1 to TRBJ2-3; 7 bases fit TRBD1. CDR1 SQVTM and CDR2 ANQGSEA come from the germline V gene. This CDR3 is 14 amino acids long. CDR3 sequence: CSVEDRGQSDAQYF. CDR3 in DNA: TGCAGCGTTGAAGACAGGGGACAGTCAGATGCGCAGTATTTT.

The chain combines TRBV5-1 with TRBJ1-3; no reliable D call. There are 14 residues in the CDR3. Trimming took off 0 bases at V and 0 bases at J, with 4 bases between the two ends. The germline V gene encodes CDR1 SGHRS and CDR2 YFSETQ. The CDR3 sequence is CASSLASSGNTIYF. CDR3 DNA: TGCGCCAGCAGCTTGGCCAGCTCTGGAAACACCATATATTTT.

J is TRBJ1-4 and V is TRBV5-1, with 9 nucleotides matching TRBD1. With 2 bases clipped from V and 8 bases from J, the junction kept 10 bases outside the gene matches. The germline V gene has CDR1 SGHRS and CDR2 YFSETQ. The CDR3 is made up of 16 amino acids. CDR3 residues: CASSFGSDRGPEKLFF. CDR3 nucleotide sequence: TGCGCCAGCAGCTTTGGATCGGACAGGGGACCGGAAAAACTGTTTTTT.

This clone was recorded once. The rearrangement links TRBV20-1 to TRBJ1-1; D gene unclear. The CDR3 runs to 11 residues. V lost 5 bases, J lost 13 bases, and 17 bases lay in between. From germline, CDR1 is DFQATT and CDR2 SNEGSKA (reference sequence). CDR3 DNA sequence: TGCAGTGCTCGGGTCGGTCTCCTGGATTTCTTT. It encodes CSARVGLLDFF.

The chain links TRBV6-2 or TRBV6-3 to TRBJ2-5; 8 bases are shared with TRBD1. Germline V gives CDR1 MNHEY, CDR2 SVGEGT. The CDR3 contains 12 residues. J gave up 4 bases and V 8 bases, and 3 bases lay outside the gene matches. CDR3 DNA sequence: TGTGCCAGCCGCCAGGGGGCAGAGACCCAGTACTTC. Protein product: CASRQGAETQYF.

The CDR3 spells CATSDGLNINYGYTF. In DNA, the CDR3 is TGTGCCACCAGTGATGGGTTAAATATTAACTATGGCTACACCTTC. The chain uses TRBV24-1 and TRBJ1-2; D is ambiguous. V gave up 3 bases and J gave up 1 base, with 11 bases separating them. The CDR3 sequence is 15 residues long. Germline V gene data show CDR1 as KGHDR and CDR2 as SFDVKD.

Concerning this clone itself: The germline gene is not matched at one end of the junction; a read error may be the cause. Written as DNA, the CDR3 is TGTGCCAGCAGTGTCGCGGGCAGCTACGGGCAGTACTTC. This translates into CASSVAGSYGQYF. The chain joins TRBV2 to TRBJ2-7; possible D gene TRBD2, 5 bases. CDR3 length: 13 amino acids. Germline lookup yields CDR1 SNHLY and CDR2 FYNNEI. Filled out from reference TRBV2 and TRBJ2-7, the complete variable domain reads EPEVTQTPSHQVTQMGQEVILRCVPISNHLYFYWYRQILGQKVEFLVSFYNNEISEKSEIFDDQFSVERPDGSNFTLKIRSTKLEDSAMYFCASSVAGSYGQYFGPGTRLTVT.

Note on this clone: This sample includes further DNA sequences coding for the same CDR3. The CDR3 region is CASSLTANYGYTF. CDR3 sequence (DNA): TGTGCCAGCAGCTTAACGGCTAACTATGGCTACACCTTC. This chain uses TRBV7-3 with TRBJ1-2; the D is unclear. Germline assignment: CDR1 SGHTA and CDR2 FQGTGA. Trimming removed 0 bases from V and 0 bases from J, with 2 bases in between. This CDR3 spans 13 amino acids.

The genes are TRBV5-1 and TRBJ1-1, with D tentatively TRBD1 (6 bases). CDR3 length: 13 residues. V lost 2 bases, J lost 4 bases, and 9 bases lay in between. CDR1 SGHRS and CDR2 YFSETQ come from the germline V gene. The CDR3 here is CASSLRTVTEAFF. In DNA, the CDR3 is TGCGCCAGCAGCTTAAGGACAGTCACTGAAGCTTTCTTT.

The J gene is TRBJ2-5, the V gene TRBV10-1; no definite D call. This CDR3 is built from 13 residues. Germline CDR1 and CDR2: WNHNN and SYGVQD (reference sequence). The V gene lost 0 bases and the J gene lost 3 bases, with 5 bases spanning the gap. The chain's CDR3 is CASSESAEETQYF. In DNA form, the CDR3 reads TGCGCCAGCAGTGAGTCAGCAGAAGAGACCCAGTACTTC.

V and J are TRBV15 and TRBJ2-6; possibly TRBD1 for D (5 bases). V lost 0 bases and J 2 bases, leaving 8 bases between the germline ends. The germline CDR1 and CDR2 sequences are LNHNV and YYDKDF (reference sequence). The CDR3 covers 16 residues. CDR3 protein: CATSRERTTGANVLTF. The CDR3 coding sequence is TGTGCCACCAGCAGAGAAAGGACAACTGGGGCCAACGTCCTGACTTTC.

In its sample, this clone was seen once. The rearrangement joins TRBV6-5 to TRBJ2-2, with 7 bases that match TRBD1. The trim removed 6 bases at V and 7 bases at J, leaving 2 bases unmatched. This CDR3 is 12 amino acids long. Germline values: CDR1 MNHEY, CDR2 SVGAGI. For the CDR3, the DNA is TGTGCCAGCAGCTACAGGGGCGGGGAGCTGTTTTTT. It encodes CASSYRGGELFF.

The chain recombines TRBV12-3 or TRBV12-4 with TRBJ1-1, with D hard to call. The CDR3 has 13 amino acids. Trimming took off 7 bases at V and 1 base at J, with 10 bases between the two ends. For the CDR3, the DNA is TGTGCCAGCAAGCCGACATGGAACACTGAAGCTTTCTTT. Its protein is CASKPTWNTEAFF.

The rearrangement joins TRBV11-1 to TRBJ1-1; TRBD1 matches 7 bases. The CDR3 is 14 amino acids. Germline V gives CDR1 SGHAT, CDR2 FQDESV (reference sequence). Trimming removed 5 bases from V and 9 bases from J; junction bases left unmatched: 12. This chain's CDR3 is CASSPEGGFLQAFF. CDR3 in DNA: TGTGCCAGCAGCCCCGAAGGGGGCTTTTTGCAAGCTTTCTTT.

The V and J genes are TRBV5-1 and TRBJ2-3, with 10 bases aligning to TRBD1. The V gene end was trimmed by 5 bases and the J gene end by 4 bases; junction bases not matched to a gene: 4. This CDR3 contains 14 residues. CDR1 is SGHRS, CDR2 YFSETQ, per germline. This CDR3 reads CASRRTGGADTQYF. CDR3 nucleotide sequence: TGCGCCAGCAGAAGGACAGGGGGGGCAGATACGCAGTATTTT.

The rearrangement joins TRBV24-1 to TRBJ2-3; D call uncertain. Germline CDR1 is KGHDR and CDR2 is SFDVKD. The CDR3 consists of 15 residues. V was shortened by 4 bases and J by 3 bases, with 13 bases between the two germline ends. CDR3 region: CATSDPLRPTDTQYF. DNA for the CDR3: TGTGCCACCAGTGACCCTCTTCGACCAACAGATACGCAGTATTTT.

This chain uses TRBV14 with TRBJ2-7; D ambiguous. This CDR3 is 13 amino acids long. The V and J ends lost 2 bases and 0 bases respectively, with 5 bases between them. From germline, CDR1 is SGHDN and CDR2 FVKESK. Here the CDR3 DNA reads TGTGCCAGCAGCCAACGGAACTCCTACGAGCAGTACTTC. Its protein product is CASSQRNSYEQYF.

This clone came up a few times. CDR3 amino acids: CASSILQIRNTIYF. The CDR3 DNA is TGTGCCAGTAGTATTCTACAGATCCGAAACACCATATATTTT. V usage is TRBV19 and J usage is TRBJ1-3; no reliable D call. CDR3 length equals 14 residues. Trimming pared 3 bases from V and 5 bases from J, leaving 11 bases between. The V gene's germline CDR1 is LNHDA and CDR2 SQIVND (reference sequence).

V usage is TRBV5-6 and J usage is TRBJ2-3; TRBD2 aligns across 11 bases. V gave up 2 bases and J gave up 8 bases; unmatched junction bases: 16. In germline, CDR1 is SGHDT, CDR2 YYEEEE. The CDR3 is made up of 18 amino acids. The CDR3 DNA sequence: TGTGCCAGCAGCTTACCGGGACTAGCGGACACCCGGGCGGGTACGCAGTATTTT. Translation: CASSLPGLADTRAGTQYF.

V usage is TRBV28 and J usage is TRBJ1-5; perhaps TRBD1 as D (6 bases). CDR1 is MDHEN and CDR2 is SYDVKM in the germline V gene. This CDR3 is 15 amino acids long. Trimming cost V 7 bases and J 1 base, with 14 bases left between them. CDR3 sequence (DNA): TGTGCCAGCACCGCGGGGGGGCTAAGCAATCAGCCCCAGCATTTT. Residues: CASTAGGLSNQPQHF.

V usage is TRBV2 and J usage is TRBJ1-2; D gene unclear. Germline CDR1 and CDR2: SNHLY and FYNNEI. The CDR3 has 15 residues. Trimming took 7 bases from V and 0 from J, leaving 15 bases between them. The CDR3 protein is CASKTEDLANYGYTF. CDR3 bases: TGTGCCAGCAAGACGGAGGACCTAGCTAACTATGGCTACACCTTC.

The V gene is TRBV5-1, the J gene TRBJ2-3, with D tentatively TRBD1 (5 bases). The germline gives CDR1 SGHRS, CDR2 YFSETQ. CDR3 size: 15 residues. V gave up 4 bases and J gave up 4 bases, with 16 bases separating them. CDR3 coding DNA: TGCGCCAGCAGCATTGGTGACAGTATGTCAGATACGCAGTATTTT. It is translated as CASSIGDSMSDTQYF.

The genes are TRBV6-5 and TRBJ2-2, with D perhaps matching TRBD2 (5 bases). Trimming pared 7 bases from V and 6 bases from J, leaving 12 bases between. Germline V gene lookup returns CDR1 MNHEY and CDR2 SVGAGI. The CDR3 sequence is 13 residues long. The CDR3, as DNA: TGTGCCAGCATGTACGGGGAACCCGGGGAGCTGTTTTTT. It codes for CASMYGEPGELFF.

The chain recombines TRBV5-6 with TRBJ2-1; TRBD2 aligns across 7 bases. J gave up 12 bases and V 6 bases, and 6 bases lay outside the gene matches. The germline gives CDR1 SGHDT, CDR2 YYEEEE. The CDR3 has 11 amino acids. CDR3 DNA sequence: TGTGCCAGCAACACGGGAGGTTCGCAGTTCTTC. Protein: CASNTGGSQFF.